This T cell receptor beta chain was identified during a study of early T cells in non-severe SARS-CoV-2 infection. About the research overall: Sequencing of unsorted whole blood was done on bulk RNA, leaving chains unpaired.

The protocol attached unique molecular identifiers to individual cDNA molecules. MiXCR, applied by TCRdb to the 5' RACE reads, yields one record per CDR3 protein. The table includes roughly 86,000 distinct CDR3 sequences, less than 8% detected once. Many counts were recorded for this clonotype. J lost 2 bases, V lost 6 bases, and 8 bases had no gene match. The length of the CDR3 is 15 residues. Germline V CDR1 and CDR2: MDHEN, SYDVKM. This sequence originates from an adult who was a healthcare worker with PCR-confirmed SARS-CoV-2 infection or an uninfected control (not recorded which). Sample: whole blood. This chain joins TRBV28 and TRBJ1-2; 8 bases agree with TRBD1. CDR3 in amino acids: CASSTTGGSNYGYTF. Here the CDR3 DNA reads TGTGCCAGCAGCACCACAGGGGGTTCCAACTATGGCTACACCTTC.